The next 31 T cell receptor beta chains were all read from a single sample in a study of T cells expressing NK-cell markers. Each CDR3 protein gets one entry in TCRdb, which reprocessed the 5' RACE reads and gives no DNA. Its clone listing holds under 600,000 distinct CDR3 sequences. Input material: blood T cells: a sorted CD56 or NKG2C T cell subset, CD4+ or CD8+ T cells, or bulk PBMC T cells (not recorded which). The receptor source for this set is a woman aged 50 to 65 in good health.

The chain uses TRBV19 and TRBJ1-1. The CDR3 is 14 residues long. CDR1 and CDR2 (germline): LNHDA, SQIVND (reference sequence). The CDR3 spells CASRGFEVDTEAFF. Filled out from reference TRBV19 and TRBJ1-1, the complete variable domain reads DGGITQSPKYLFRKEGQNVTLSCEQNLNHDAMYWYRQDPGQGLRLIYYSQIVNDFQKGDIAEGYSVSREKKESFPLTVTSAQKNPTAFYLCASRGFEVDTEAFFGQGTRLTVV.

The chain uses TRBV6-2 or TRBV6-3 and TRBJ1-3; TCRdb names TRBD1, which stays unverified in the absence of DNA. CDR1 is MNHEY, CDR2 SVGEGT, per germline. This CDR3 region has 19 residues. CDR3 sequence: CASSYSKKIPGDRKHTIYF.

This rearrangement joins TRBV12-3 or TRBV12-4 to TRBJ1-5. This CDR3 is built from 15 residues. The CDR3 sequence is CASTASVSGSQPQHF.

V usage is TRBV11-3 and J usage is TRBJ1-3; without DNA, the TCRdb call of TRBD1 cannot be checked. This CDR3 contains 14 residues. Germline V CDR1 and CDR2: SGHNT, YENEEA. CDR3 loop: CASSPWTEANTIYF. Full variable domain (missing parts from reference TRBV11-3 and TRBJ1-3): EAGVVQSPRYKIIEKKQPVAFWCNPISGHNTLYWYLQNLGQGPELLIRYENEEAVDDSQLPKDRFSAERLKGVDSTLKIQPAELGDSAVYLCASSPWTEANTIYFGEGSWLTVV.

V is TRBV11-2 and J is TRBJ2-4. The germline CDR1 and CDR2 sequences are SGHAT and FQNNGV. The CDR3 consists of 13 residues. The CDR3 reads CASSLWAENIQYF. The variable domain in full, with the rest retrieved from reference TRBV11-2 and TRBJ2-4, is EAGVAQSPRYKIIEKRQSVAFWCNPISGHATLYWYQQILGQGPKLLIQFQNNGVVDDSQLPKDRFSAERLKGVDSTLKIQPAKLEDSAVYLCASSLWAENIQYFGAGTRLSVL.

The V gene is TRBV5-1, the J gene TRBJ2-3; without DNA, the TCRdb call of TRBD1 cannot be checked. The germline V gene encodes CDR1 SGHRS and CDR2 YFSETQ. The CDR3 sequence is 15 residues long. The CDR3 loop is CASSQKTGGADTQYF.

This chain uses TRBV9 with TRBJ2-7; TCRdb indicates TRBD1, and absent DNA this call remains unverified. CDR1 and CDR2 (germline): SGDLS, YYNGEE. The length of the CDR3 is 14 residues. This CDR3 is CASSVTGVGLEQYF.

The V call is TRBV27, the J call TRBJ1-5; absent DNA, TCRdb's TRBD1 call cannot be checked. Per the germline V gene, CDR1 is MNHEY and CDR2 is SMNVEV (reference sequence). CDR3 length equals 14 residues. CDR3 amino acids: CASSSLGAGQPQHF.

The rearrangement links TRBV7-6 to TRBJ1-5; TCRdb's assignment of TRBD1 cannot be checked, as there is no DNA. The germline gives CDR1 SGHVS, CDR2 FNYEAQ. The CDR3 consists of 13 residues. CDR3: CASSSGARGPQHF.

The genes are TRBV7-9 and TRBJ2-2. Germline CDR1 SEHNR, CDR2 FQNEAQ (reference sequence). This CDR3 is built from 14 residues. CDR3 in amino acids: CASSLGKSTGELFF.

V is TRBV5-1 and J is TRBJ2-1; TCRdb proposes TRBD2, but this gene call is untestable without DNA. This CDR3 contains 14 residues. The V gene's germline CDR1 is SGHRS and CDR2 YFSETQ. CDR3 protein: CASSLGTTGLTPLF.

V usage is TRBV28 and J usage is TRBJ2-5; TCRdb names TRBD2, which stays unverified in the absence of DNA. The germline CDR1 and CDR2 sequences are MDHEN and SYDVKM. This CDR3 has 16 residues. The CDR3 loop is CASSFRASGNPETQYF.

The chain combines TRBV7-8 with TRBJ1-3; TCRdb's assignment of TRBD1 cannot be checked, as there is no DNA. Germline V gene sequence: CDR1 SGHVS, CDR2 FQNEAQ. The CDR3 has 16 residues. CDR3 amino acids: CASSPKTGTTGNTIYF.

This chain links TRBV20-1 with TRBJ2-2; the TRBD2 assignment by TCRdb is unverifiable without DNA. This CDR3 region has 13 residues. CDR1 DFQATT and CDR2 SNEGSKA come from the germline V gene (reference sequence). The CDR3 sequence is CSARSGAAGELFF.

This rearrangement joins TRBV6-5 to TRBJ1-5; TCRdb gives TRBD1 as the D gene, but with no DNA this cannot be confirmed. Germline lookup yields CDR1 MNHEY and CDR2 SVGAGI. This CDR3 comprises 14 residues. This CDR3 is CASRPHQGLQPQHF.

V usage is TRBV24-1 and J usage is TRBJ2-1; TCRdb picks TRBD2, but there is no DNA to check that call. The V gene's germline CDR1 is KGHDR and CDR2 SFDVKD. This CDR3 is built from 14 residues. The CDR3: CATTLGTNYNEQFF.

V usage is TRBV12-3 or TRBV12-4 and J usage is TRBJ1-3. The CDR3 length is 14 residues. This chain's CDR3 is CASSLVGSGNTIYF.

The chain has TRBV12-3 or TRBV12-4 and TRBJ2-3; the TCRdb call, TRBD1, lacks DNA for checking. CDR3 length: 12 amino acids. The CDR3 spells CASKQGTDTQYF.

The V and J genes are TRBV20-1 and TRBJ2-5; TCRdb designates TRBD2, a call that cannot be tested without DNA. Germline V gene data show CDR1 as DFQATT and CDR2 as SNEGSKA (reference sequence). This CDR3 comprises 15 residues. CDR3 loop: CSARDAQRTLETQYF.

This chain's CDR3 is CASSQGPVGGPNNEQFF. This chain joins TRBV3-1 and TRBJ2-1. The CDR3 spans 17 residues. Germline values: CDR1 LGHDT, CDR2 YNNKEL (reference sequence).

The genes are TRBV29-1 and TRBJ2-6. The germline V gene has CDR1 SQVTM and CDR2 ANQGSEA. This CDR3 spans 14 amino acids. This chain's CDR3 is CSVVHGAGANVLTF.

V usage is TRBV11-3 and J usage is TRBJ2-1; TCRdb indicates TRBD1, and absent DNA this call remains unverified. This CDR3 spans 14 amino acids. Germline assignment: CDR1 SGHNT and CDR2 YENEEA. CDR3 loop: CASSLRTGYGEQFF.

The chain joins TRBV5-1 to TRBJ2-2; with no DNA, the TCRdb D assignment of TRBD2 cannot be verified. Germline-derived CDR1 and CDR2 are SGHRS and YFSETQ. This CDR3 is built from 17 residues. CDR3 region: CASSLRPRGTSHYELFF.

The gene calls are TRBV11-2 and TRBJ2-3. CDR1 is SGHAT, CDR2 FQNNGV, per germline. The CDR3 totals 14 residues. The CDR3: CASSFMIGTDTQYF.

This chain uses TRBV25-1 with TRBJ1-1. CDR1 and CDR2 from the germline V gene are MGHDK and SYGVNS. The CDR3 is made up of 14 amino acids. CDR3 loop: CASSESRRNTEAFF.

The rearrangement uses TRBV12-3 or TRBV12-4 and TRBJ2-7; lacking DNA, the TRBD1 call made by TCRdb goes unchecked. The CDR3 totals 14 residues. CDR3 amino acids: CASSGRDNLYEQYF.

The genes are TRBV6-1 and TRBJ1-2. Germline V gene sequence: CDR1 MNHNS, CDR2 SASEGT. The CDR3 loop spans 15 amino acids. CDR3 loop: CASSESQAHYYGYTF.

The gene calls are TRBV4-1 and TRBJ1-1; as DNA is missing, the TRBD1 call by TCRdb cannot be tested. Germline V gives CDR1 MGHRA, CDR2 YSYEKL. The CDR3 runs 15 residues. The CDR3 reads CASSQLGTGRTEAFF.

The chain is built from TRBV18 and TRBJ2-3; TCRdb designates TRBD1, a call that cannot be tested without DNA. The CDR3 loop spans 14 amino acids. Looked up from germline, CDR1 is KGHSH and CDR2 is LQKENI. The CDR3: CASSPDLRGDTQYF.

The chain is built from TRBV27 and TRBJ2-2; TCRdb lists TRBD2, though no DNA is available to test this call. The CDR3 contains 15 residues. Germline lookup yields CDR1 MNHEY and CDR2 SMNVEV (reference sequence). CDR3: CASSLIVPVTGELFF.

The chain links TRBV20-1 to TRBJ2-2; TCRdb's D gene call, TRBD2, goes unchecked for lack of DNA. Per germline, CDR1 DFQATT and CDR2 SNEGSKA (reference sequence). This CDR3 has 13 amino acids. This chain's CDR3 is CSASGSQHGELFF.